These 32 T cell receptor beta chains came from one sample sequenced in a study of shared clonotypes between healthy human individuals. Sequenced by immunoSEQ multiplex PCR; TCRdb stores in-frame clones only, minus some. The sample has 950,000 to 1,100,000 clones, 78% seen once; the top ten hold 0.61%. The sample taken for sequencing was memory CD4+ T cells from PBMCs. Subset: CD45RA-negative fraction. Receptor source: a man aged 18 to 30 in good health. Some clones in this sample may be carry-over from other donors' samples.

The CDR3 region is CASSSLLGELFF. Here the CDR3 DNA reads TGTGCCAGCAGCTCTCTACTCGGGGAGCTGTTTTTT. This chain uses TRBV5-4 with TRBJ2-2; D gene unclear. Per germline, CDR1 SGHNT and CDR2 YYREEE (reference sequence). The CDR3 runs to 12 residues. V was trimmed by 3 bases and J by 7 bases, leaving 7 bases between them.

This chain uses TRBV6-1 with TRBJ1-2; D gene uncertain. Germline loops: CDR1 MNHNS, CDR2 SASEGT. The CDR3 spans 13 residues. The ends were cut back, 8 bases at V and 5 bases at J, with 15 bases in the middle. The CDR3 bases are TGTGCCAGCGCGGGCAGTAAAGGATATGGCTACACCTTC. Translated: CASAGSKGYGYTF.

DNA of the CDR3: TGCGCCAGCAGCCAAGACAACCAAATTGGCTACGAGCAGTACTTC. The encoded protein is CASSQDNQIGYEQYF. V is TRBV4-1 and J is TRBJ2-7, with D hard to call. The V end lost 0 bases, the J end lost 3 bases, and 12 bases lay between the germline ends. Germline V CDR1 and CDR2: MGHRA, YSYEKL. There are 15 residues in the CDR3.

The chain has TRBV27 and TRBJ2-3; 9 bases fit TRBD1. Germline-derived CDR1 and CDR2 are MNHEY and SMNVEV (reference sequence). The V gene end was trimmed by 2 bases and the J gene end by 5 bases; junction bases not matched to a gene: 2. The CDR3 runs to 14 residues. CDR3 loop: CASSLRGQGDTQYF. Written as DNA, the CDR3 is TGTGCCAGCAGTTTAAGGGGACAGGGAGATACGCAGTATTTT.

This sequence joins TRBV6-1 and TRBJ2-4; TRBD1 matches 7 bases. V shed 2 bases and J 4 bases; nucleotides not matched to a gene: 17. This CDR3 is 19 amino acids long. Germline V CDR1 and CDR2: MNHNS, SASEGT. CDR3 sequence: CASSEIFLWDRVIKNIQYF. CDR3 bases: TGTGCCAGCAGTGAAATCTTTCTGTGGGACAGAGTTATTAAAAACATTCAGTACTTC.

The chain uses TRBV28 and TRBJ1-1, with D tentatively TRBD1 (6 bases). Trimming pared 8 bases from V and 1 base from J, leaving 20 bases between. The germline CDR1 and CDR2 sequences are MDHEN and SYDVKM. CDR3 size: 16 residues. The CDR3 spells CASLWPGHTGNTEAFF. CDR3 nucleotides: TGTGCCAGCCTTTGGCCGGGACATACCGGGAACACTGAAGCTTTCTTT.

CDR3 nucleotide sequence: TGTGCCAGCACCCGATCGGACAGAATCTATGGCTACACCTTC. Encoded protein: CASTRSDRIYGYTF. V usage is TRBV7-9 and J usage is TRBJ1-2; D perhaps matches TRBD1 (6 bases). There are 14 residues in the CDR3. Trimming stripped 7 bases from V and 4 bases from J, with 16 bases between. Germline V lookup: CDR1 SEHNR, CDR2 FQNEAQ (reference sequence).

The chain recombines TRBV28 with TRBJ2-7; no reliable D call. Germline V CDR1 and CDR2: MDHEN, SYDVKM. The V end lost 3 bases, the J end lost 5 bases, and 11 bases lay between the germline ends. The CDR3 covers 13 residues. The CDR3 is CASSLGYEDEQYF. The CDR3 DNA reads TGTGCCAGCAGTTTGGGTTATGAGGACGAGCAGTACTTC.

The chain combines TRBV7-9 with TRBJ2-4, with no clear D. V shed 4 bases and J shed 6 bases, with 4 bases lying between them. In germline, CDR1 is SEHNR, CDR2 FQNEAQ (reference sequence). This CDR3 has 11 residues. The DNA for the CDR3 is TGTGCCAGCAGCTACGCAAACATTCAGTACTTC. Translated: CASSYANIQYF.

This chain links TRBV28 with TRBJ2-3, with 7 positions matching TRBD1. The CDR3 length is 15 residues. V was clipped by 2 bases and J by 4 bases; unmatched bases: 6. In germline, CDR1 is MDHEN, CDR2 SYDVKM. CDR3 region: CASSLGTAGADTQYF. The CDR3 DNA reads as TGTGCCAGCAGTTTAGGGACAGCAGGCGCAGATACGCAGTATTTT.

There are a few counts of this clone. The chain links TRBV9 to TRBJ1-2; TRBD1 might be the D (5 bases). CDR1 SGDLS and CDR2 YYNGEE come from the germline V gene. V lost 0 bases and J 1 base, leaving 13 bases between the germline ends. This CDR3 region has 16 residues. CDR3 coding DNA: TGTGCCAGCAGCGTAGAGGCGGGGCAGTATAACTATGGCTACACCTTC. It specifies CASSVEAGQYNYGYTF.

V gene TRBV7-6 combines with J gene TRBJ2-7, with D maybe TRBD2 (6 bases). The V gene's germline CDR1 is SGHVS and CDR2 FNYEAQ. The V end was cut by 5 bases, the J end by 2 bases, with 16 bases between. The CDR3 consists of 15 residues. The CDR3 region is CASSPGGVRAYEQYF. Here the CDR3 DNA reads TGTGCCAGCAGCCCAGGCGGGGTCCGCGCCTACGAGCAGTACTTC.

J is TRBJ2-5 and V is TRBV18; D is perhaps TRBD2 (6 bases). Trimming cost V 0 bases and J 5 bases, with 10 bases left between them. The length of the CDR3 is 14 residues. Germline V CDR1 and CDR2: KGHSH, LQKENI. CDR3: CASSPPTGVETQYF. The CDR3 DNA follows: TGTGCCAGCTCACCACCCACGGGAGTGGAGACCCAGTACTTC. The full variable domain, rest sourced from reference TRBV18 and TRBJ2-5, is NAGVMQNPRHLVRRRGQEARLRCSPMKGHSHVYWYRQLPEEGLKFMVYLQKENIIDESGMPKERFSAEFPKEGPSILRIQQVVRGDSAAYFCASSPPTGVETQYFGPGTRLLVL.

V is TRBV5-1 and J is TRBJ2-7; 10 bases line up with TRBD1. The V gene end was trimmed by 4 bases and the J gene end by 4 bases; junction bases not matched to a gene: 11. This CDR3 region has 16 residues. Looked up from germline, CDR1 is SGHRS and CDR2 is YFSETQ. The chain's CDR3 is CASSRSTGGARYEQYF. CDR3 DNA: TGCGCCAGCAGCAGATCGACAGGGGGCGCAAGATACGAGCAGTACTTC.

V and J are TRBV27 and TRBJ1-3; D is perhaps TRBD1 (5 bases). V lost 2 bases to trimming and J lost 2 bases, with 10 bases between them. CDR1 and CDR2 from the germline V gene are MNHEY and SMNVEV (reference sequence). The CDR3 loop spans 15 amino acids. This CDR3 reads CASSLMGGTGNTIYF. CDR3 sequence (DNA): TGTGCCAGCAGTTTAATGGGGGGGACTGGAAACACCATATATTTT.

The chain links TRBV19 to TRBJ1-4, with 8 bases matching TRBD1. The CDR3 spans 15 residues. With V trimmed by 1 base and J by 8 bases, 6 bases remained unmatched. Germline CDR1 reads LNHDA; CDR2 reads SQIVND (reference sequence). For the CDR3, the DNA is TGTGCCAGTAGTATAGGAGGGACAGGTCGAGAAAAACTGTTTTTT. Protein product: CASSIGGTGREKLFF.

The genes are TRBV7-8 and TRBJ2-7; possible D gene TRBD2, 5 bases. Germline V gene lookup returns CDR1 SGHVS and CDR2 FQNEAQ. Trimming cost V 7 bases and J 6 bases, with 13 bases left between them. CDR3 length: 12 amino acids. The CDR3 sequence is CASTPGSGEQYF. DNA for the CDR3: TGTGCCAGCACCCCGGGGTCCGGCGAGCAGTACTTC. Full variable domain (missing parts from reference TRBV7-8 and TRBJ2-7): GAGVSQSPRYKVAKRGQDVALRCDPISGHVSLFWYQQALGQGPEFLTYFQNEAQLDKSGLPSDRFFAERPEGSVSTLKIQRTQQEDSAVYLCASTPGSGEQYFGPGTRLTVT.

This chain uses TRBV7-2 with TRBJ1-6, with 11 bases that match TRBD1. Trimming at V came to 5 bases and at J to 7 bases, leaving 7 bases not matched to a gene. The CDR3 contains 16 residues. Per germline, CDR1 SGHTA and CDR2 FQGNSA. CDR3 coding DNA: TGTGCCAGCAGCCCCGCCGGGACAGGGGGAAATTCACCCCTCCACTTT. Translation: CASSPAGTGGNSPLHF.

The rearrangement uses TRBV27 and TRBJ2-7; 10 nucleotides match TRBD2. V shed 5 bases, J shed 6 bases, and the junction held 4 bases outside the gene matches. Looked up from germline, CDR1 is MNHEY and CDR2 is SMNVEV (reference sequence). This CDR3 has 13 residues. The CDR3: CASSQREGREQYF. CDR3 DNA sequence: TGTGCCAGCAGTCAGCGGGAGGGCCGCGAGCAGTACTTC.

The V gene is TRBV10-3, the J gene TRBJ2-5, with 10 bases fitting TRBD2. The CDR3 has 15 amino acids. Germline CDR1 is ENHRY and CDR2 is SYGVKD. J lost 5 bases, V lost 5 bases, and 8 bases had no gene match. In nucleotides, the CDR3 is TGTGCCATCAGTCTAAGCGGGAGGGCCGGGGAGACCCAGTACTTC. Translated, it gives CAISLSGRAGETQYF.

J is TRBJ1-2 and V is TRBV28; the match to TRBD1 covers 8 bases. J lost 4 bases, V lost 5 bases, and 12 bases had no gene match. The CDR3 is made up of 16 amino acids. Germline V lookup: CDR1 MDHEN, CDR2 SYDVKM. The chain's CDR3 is CASSGRQGPDFYGYTF. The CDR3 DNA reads TGTGCCAGCAGTGGCCGACAGGGGCCCGATTTCTATGGCTACACCTTC.

This chain's CDR3 is CASSQAGNEQFF. In nucleotides, the CDR3 is TGTGCCAGCAGCCAGGCAGGTAATGAGCAGTTCTTC. The rearrangement uses TRBV7-3 and TRBJ2-1; D is ambiguous. Germline lookup yields CDR1 SGHTA and CDR2 FQGTGA. The V end lost 5 bases, the J end lost 7 bases, and 9 bases lay between the germline ends. The CDR3 contains 12 residues. Based on the CDR3 plus reference TRBV7-3 and TRBJ2-1, the full variable domain is GAGVSQTPSNKVTEKGKYVELRCDPISGHTALYWYRQSLGQGPEFLIYFQGTGAADDSGLPNDRFFAVRPEGSVSTLKIQRTERGDSAVYLCASSQAGNEQFFGPGTRLTVL.

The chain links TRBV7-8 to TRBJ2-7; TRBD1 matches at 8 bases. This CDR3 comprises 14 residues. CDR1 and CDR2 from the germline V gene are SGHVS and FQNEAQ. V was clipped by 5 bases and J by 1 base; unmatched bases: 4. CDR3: CASSTGGRSYEQYF. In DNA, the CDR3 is TGTGCCAGCAGCACAGGGGGAAGGTCCTACGAGCAGTACTTC.

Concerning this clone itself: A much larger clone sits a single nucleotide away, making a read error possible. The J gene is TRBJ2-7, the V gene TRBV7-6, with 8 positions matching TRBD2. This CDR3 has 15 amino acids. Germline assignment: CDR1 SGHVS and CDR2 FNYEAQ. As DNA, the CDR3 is TGTGCCAGCAGCTCCACTAGCGGATTCTCCTACGAGCGGTACTTC. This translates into CASSSTSGFSYERYF.

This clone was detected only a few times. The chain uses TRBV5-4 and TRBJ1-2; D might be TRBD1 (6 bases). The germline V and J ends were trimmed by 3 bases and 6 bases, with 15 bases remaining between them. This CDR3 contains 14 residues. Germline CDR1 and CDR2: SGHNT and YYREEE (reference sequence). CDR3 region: CASSSRQERDGYTF. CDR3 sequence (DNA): TGTGCCAGCAGCTCACGACAGGAGAGGGATGGCTACACCTTC.

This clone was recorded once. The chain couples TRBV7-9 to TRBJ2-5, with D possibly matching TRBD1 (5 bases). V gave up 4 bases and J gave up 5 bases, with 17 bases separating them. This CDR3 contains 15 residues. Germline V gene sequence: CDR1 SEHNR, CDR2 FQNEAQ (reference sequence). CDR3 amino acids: CASSSHSGQGETQYF. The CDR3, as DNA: TGTGCCAGCAGCTCCCACAGTGGACAAGGGGAGACCCAGTACTTC. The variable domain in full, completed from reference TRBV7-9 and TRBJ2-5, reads DTGVSQNPRHKITKRGQNVTFRCDPISEHNRLYWYRQTLGQGPEFLTYFQNEAQLEKSRLLSDRFSAERPKGSFSTLEIQRTEQGDSAMYLCASSSHSGQGETQYFGPGTRLLVL.

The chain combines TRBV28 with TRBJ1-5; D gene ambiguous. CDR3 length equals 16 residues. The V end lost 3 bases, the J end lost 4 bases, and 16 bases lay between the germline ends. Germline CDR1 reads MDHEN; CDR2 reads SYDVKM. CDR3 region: CASSFLGLSGNQPQHF. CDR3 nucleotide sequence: TGTGCCAGCAGTTTTCTAGGCTTGTCCGGGAATCAGCCCCAGCATTTT.

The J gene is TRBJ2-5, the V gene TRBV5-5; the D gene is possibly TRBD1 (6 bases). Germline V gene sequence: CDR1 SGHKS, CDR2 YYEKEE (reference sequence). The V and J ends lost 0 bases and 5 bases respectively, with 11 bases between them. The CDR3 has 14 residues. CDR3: CASSLAGGAETQYF. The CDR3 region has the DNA TGTGCCAGCAGCTTGGCTGGGGGCGCGGAGACCCAGTACTTC.

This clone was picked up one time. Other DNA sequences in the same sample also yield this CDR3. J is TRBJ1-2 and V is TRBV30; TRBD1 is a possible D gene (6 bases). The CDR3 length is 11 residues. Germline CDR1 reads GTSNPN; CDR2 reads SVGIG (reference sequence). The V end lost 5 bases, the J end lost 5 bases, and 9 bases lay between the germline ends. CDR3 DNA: TGTGCCTGGCGGGGGACATATGGCTACACCTTC. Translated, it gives CAWRGTYGYTF.

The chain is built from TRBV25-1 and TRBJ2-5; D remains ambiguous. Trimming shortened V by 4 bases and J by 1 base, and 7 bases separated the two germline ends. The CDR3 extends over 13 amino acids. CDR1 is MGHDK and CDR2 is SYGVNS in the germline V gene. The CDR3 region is CASSAQRQETQYF. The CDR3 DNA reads TGTGCCAGCAGTGCACAGCGCCAAGAGACCCAGTACTTC.

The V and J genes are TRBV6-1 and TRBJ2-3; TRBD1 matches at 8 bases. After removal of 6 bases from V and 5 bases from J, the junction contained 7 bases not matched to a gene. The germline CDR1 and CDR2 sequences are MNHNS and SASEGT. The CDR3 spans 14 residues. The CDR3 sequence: CASSFQGAGDTQYF. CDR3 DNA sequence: TGTGCCAGCAGCTTTCAGGGGGCAGGAGATACGCAGTATTTT.

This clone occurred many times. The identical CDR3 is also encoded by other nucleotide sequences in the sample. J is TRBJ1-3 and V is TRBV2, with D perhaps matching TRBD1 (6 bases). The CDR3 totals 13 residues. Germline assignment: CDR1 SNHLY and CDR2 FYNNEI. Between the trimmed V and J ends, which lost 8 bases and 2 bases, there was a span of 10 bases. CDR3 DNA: TGTGCCAGCCGCCGGGACACTGGAAACACCATATATTTT. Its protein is CASRRDTGNTIYF.